Listed here are 20 T cell receptor beta chains from one sample, sequenced in a study of shared clonotypes between healthy human individuals. Produced via immunoSEQ multiplex PCR; TCRdb's table is partial and in-frame only. The data show about 2.1 million clones, around 93% seen once. The naive CD8 subset, CD45RO-negative cells positively selected for CCR7, excluded terminally differentiated effector memory CD45RA+ cells. Specimen: naive CD8+ T cells from PBMCs. The receptors derive from a man aged 18 to 29 in good health. Some clones in this sample may be carry-over from other donors' samples.

The chain combines TRBV6-4 with TRBJ1-2; D remains unclear. V dropped 8 bases and J dropped 5 bases, with 21 bases sitting between them. In germline, CDR1 is MRHNA, CDR2 SNTAGT. CDR3 length: 15 amino acids. This chain's CDR3 is CASASWEGMKYGYTF. The CDR3 DNA follows: TGTGCCAGCGCATCATGGGAGGGAATGAAGTATGGCTACACCTTC.

This clone was counted between two and nine times. The chain links TRBV30 to TRBJ1-1; D gene uncertain. V lost 3 bases to trimming and J lost 1 base, with 9 bases between them. CDR1 GTSNPN and CDR2 SVGIG come from the germline V gene (reference sequence). There are 13 residues in the CDR3. The CDR3 spells CAWSYRENTEAFF. As DNA, the CDR3 is TGTGCCTGGAGCTATCGGGAGAACACTGAAGCTTTCTTT. The whole variable domain, remainder taken from reference TRBV30 and TRBJ1-1, is SQTIHQWPATLVQPVGSPLSLECTVEGTSNPNLYWYRQAAGRGLQLLFYSVGIGQISSEVPQNLSASRPQDRQFILSSKKLLLSDSGFYLCAWSYRENTEAFFGQGTRLTVV.

The chain has TRBV28 and TRBJ2-3; no firm D call. The germline V and J ends were trimmed by 2 bases and 1 base, with 7 bases remaining between them. This CDR3 has 14 amino acids. Germline-derived CDR1 and CDR2 are MDHEN and SYDVKM. CDR3 sequence reads: CASSLVSGTDTQYF. CDR3 nucleotides: TGTGCCAGCAGTTTAGTTTCCGGCACAGATACGCAGTATTTT. Full variable domain (rest looked up from reference TRBV28 and TRBJ2-3): DVKVTQSSRYLVKRTGEKVFLECVQDMDHENMFWYRQDPGLGLRLIYFSYDVKMKEKGDIPEGYSVSREKKERFSLILESASTNQTSMYLCASSLVSGTDTQYFGPGTRLTVL.

In this sample, this clone turned up once. The chain links TRBV7-8 to TRBJ2-5; D remains ambiguous. The CDR3 totals 14 residues. The V and J ends lost 3 bases and 1 base respectively, with 9 bases between them. CDR1 and CDR2 (germline): SGHVS, FQNEAQ. CDR3 sequence: CASSLVGGQETQYF. CDR3 DNA: TGTGCCAGCAGCTTGGTGGGTGGCCAAGAGACCCAGTACTTC.

The J gene is TRBJ1-2, the V gene TRBV9; 7 bases are shared with TRBD1. The CDR3 loop spans 14 amino acids. Unmatched junction bases numbered 7, after V lost 4 bases and J lost 4 bases. Per the germline V gene, CDR1 is SGDLS and CDR2 is YYNGEE. CDR3 loop: CASSQTGLSYGYTF. The DNA of the CDR3 is TGTGCCAGCAGCCAGACAGGGCTTAGCTATGGCTACACCTTC. Together with reference TRBV9 and TRBJ1-2, the CDR3 gives the full variable domain: DSGVTQTPKHLITATGQRVTLRCSPRSGDLSVYWYQQSLDQGLQFLIQYYNGEERAKGNILERFSAQQFPDLHSELNLSSLELGDSALYFCASSQTGLSYGYTFGSGTRLTVV.

This chain joins TRBV27 and TRBJ1-6; D is ambiguous. Trimming pared 3 bases from V and 8 bases from J, leaving 5 bases between. In germline, CDR1 is MNHEY, CDR2 SMNVEV (reference sequence). This CDR3 is built from 12 residues. CDR3 nucleotides: TGTGCCAGCAGTTTCTTGTATTCACCCCTCCACTTT. As protein: CASSFLYSPLHF.

V usage is TRBV28 and J usage is TRBJ1-4, with D uncertain. This CDR3 has 15 residues. Germline CDR1 and CDR2: MDHEN and SYDVKM. Trimming removed 3 bases from V and 3 bases from J, with 11 bases in between. CDR3 region: CASSFGVGANEKLFF. As DNA, the CDR3 is TGTGCCAGCAGTTTTGGGGTGGGAGCTAATGAAAAACTGTTTTTT.

Notes on this clone: One base away lies a much larger clone, so this may be a sequencing read error. The V call is TRBV5-4, the J call TRBJ1-1; D gene unclear. The CDR3 has 12 amino acids. The germline V and J ends were trimmed by 0 bases and 1 base, with 1 base remaining between them. Germline values: CDR1 SGHNT, CDR2 YYREEE (reference sequence). CDR3 DNA: TGTGCCAGCAGCTTGGCGAACACTGAAGCTTTCTTT. This translates into CASSLANTEAFF.

The rearrangement uses TRBV7-9 and TRBJ2-7; 9 bases line up with TRBD2. Trimming cost V 8 bases and J 5 bases; bases outside gene matches: 16. The CDR3 has 16 amino acids. Per germline, CDR1 SEHNR and CDR2 FQNEAQ (reference sequence). CDR3 in DNA: TGTGCCAGCGGGCAGGGGGGGTTAGCGGGAGACCACGAGCAGTACTTC. Protein product: CASGQGGLAGDHEQYF.

This clone was seen just once. The genes are TRBV7-9 and TRBJ2-7; possible D gene TRBD1, 6 bases. CDR3 length: 12 residues. The germline V gene has CDR1 SEHNR and CDR2 FQNEAQ (reference sequence). The germline V and J ends were trimmed by 2 bases and 6 bases, with 8 bases remaining between them. In DNA, the CDR3 is TGTGCCAGCAGCTTACCAGGGGTCGAGCAGTACTTC. As protein: CASSLPGVEQYF.

The V and J genes are TRBV5-4 and TRBJ2-1; 7 bases align to TRBD2. The V gene end was trimmed by 3 bases and the J gene end by 7 bases; junction bases not matched to a gene: 10. The CDR3 consists of 15 residues. The V gene's germline CDR1 is SGHNT and CDR2 YYREEE (reference sequence). This CDR3 reads CASSSHGGSSNEQFF. As DNA, the CDR3 is TGTGCCAGCAGCTCCCATGGCGGGAGCTCGAATGAGCAGTTCTTC.

The rearrangement uses TRBV2 and TRBJ1-2; 7 bases align to TRBD1. The V gene end was trimmed by 11 bases and the J gene end by 7 bases; junction bases not matched to a gene: 7. The CDR3 sequence is 11 residues long. Germline assignment: CDR1 SNHLY and CDR2 FYNNEI. In DNA form, the CDR3 reads TGTGCCGTAAACAGGGGACCTGGCTACACCTTC. It yields the protein CAVNRGPGYTF.

The genes are TRBV29-1 and TRBJ2-7; D might be TRBD2 (5 bases). In germline, CDR1 is SQVTM, CDR2 ANQGSEA. The CDR3 totals 15 residues. Between the trimmed V and J ends, which lost 3 bases and 1 base, there was a span of 16 bases. The CDR3 protein is CSVEFLDGDSYEQYF. The CDR3 coding sequence is TGCAGCGTTGAGTTCTTAGACGGGGATTCCTACGAGCAGTACTTC.

This chain uses TRBV28 with TRBJ2-2; D not resolved. The CDR3 spans 15 residues. V was shortened by 7 bases and J by 10 bases, with 22 bases between the two germline ends. Germline CDR1 is MDHEN and CDR2 is SYDVKM. The CDR3 sequence is CASTRWVLGDEELFF. In nucleotides, the CDR3 is TGTGCCAGCACAAGATGGGTTCTTGGGGATGAGGAGCTGTTTTTT.

The rearrangement links TRBV25-1 to TRBJ1-1, with 7 bases matching TRBD1. The V gene end was trimmed by 6 bases and the J gene end by 1 base; junction bases not matched to a gene: 5. The CDR3 consists of 14 residues. CDR1 MGHDK and CDR2 SYGVNS come from the germline V gene. This chain's CDR3 is CASSPTGQNTEAFF. The CDR3 region has the DNA TGTGCCAGCAGCCCGACAGGGCAGAACACTGAAGCTTTCTTT. Looking up the rest from reference TRBV25-1 and TRBJ1-1 gives the full variable domain: EADIYQTPRYLVIGTGKKITLECSQTMGHDKMYWYQQDPGMELHLIHYSYGVNSTEKGDLSSESTVSRIRTEHFPLTLESARPSHTSQYLCASSPTGQNTEAFFGQGTRLTVV.

As concerns this clone: Within the sample, other DNA sequences also encode this same CDR3. The chain carries TRBV9 and TRBJ1-2; D is possibly TRBD1 (6 bases). The CDR3 is 14 amino acids. Germline loops: CDR1 SGDLS, CDR2 YYNGEE. Trimming took 0 bases from V and 4 from J, leaving 10 bases between them. CDR3 sequence reads: CASSVAQGTYGYTF. The DNA of the CDR3 is TGTGCCAGCAGCGTAGCTCAGGGGACCTATGGCTACACCTTC.

The chain combines TRBV4-1 with TRBJ2-7; perhaps TRBD1 as D (5 bases). Per germline, CDR1 MGHRA and CDR2 YSYEKL. V lost 3 bases and J lost 2, with 11 bases in between. This CDR3 has 14 residues. CDR3 coding DNA: TGCGCCAGCAGCCAGGCTGCAGGGACCTACGAGCAGTACTTC. Translating gives CASSQAAGTYEQYF.

The chain has TRBV25-1 and TRBJ2-7, with a possible D match to TRBD2 (6 bases). V shed 6 bases and J shed 7 bases, with 13 bases lying between them. The CDR3 runs to 12 residues. The germline V gene encodes CDR1 MGHDK and CDR2 SYGVNS. The DNA of the CDR3 is TGTGCCAGCAGAGGACCTGGAGGGGAGCAGTACTTC. It translates to CASRGPGGEQYF.

This clone was observed a single time. The chain has TRBV9 and TRBJ2-2; D unclear. The CDR3 has 13 residues. V was pared by 3 bases and J by 6 bases, with 9 bases between. Germline CDR1 SGDLS, CDR2 YYNGEE. CDR3 region: CASSALGPGELFF. Here the CDR3 DNA reads TGTGCCAGCAGCGCCCTAGGTCCCGGGGAGCTGTTTTTT.

The V call is TRBV12-2, the J call TRBJ2-2; the table names TRBD2, a call not compared with the DNA. TRBV12-2 is a pseudogene locus. This CDR3 has 13 residues. CDR3: CANRELRAGELFF. The CDR3 DNA follows: TGTGCAAACCGGGAACTAAGAGCCGGGGAGCTGTTTTTT.